This T cell receptor beta chain comes out of a study of CD4 T cells in relation to SARS-CoV-2 and coronaviruses. Germline V CDR1 and CDR2: KGHDR, SFDVKD. CDR3 length: 13 amino acids. Trimming cost V 3 bases and J 2 bases, with 7 bases left between them. TCRdb's copy holds only in-frame clones and misses some; the assay was immunoSEQ multiplex PCR. The sample records about 56,000 clones, 92% being singletons. This receptor was taken from an adult with COVID-19. The sequenced material came from naive CD4+ T cells from PBMCs. Subset specified: naive CD4+ T cells isolated by negative enrichment. The rearrangement links TRBV24-1 to TRBJ2-7; a weak D match, TRBD2 (5 bases). In DNA, the CDR3 is TGTGCCACCAGTGATCCGGGGACCTACGAGCAGTACTTC. Amino acids: CATSDPGTYEQYF.